Shown below are 27 T cell receptor beta chains from a single sample sequenced in a study of T cell repertoires in cytomegalovirus infection. Each CDR3 protein gets one entry after TCRdb re-called the reads with MiXCR. The repertoire includes more than 650,000 distinct CDR3 sequences, 35% of them detected once, and roughly 2.9% sits in the top ten. Sequenced sample: PBMCs. These receptors all come from a human donor in good health (CMV status not recorded). Some clones in this sample may be carry-over from other donors' samples.

This clonotype was found a few times. Its ends do not fully match the called genes, so a read error is possible. This chain links TRBV12-3 or TRBV12-4 with TRBJ2-1; D is undetermined. The CDR3 sequence is 12 residues long. CDR3 sequence (DNA): TGTGCCAGCAGTTCTATCGGAAAACCTTGGGACTTC. Translating it yields CASSSIGKPWDF.

Here the CDR3 reads CASSRGGFQQYF. The CDR3 nucleotides read TGTGCCAGCAGTCGAGGGGGCTTCCAGCAGTACTTC. This chain links TRBV6-1 with TRBJ2-7; TRBD1 matches at 7 bases. The V gene end was trimmed by 5 bases and the J gene end by 8 bases; junction bases not matched to a gene: 6. CDR3 length: 12 residues. Looked up from germline, CDR1 is MNHNS and CDR2 is SASEGT.

The CDR3 region is CASTSGQGSTEAFF. The CDR3 DNA reads as TGTGCCAGCACCTCGGGACAGGGGTCAACTGAAGCTTTCTTT. The chain has TRBV2 and TRBJ1-1; 10 bases map to TRBD1. Losses at the gene ends were 7 bases for V and 5 bases for J; bases not matched to a gene: 7. The CDR3 is made up of 14 amino acids. Germline V gene sequence: CDR1 SNHLY, CDR2 FYNNEI.

In this sample, this clonotype turned up a few times. This sequence joins TRBV28 and TRBJ2-7, with TRBD2 as a possible D gene (5 bases). The V gene's germline CDR1 is MDHEN and CDR2 SYDVKM. Between the trimmed V and J ends, which lost 3 bases and 3 bases, there was a span of 15 bases. The CDR3 has 15 residues. The CDR3: CASSFPQPGYYEQYF. CDR3 in DNA: TGTGCCAGCAGTTTCCCCCAACCGGGATACTACGAGCAGTACTTC.

This sequence joins TRBV28 and TRBJ2-2; D gene unclear. The CDR3 runs 12 residues. Germline V lookup: CDR1 MDHEN, CDR2 SYDVKM. V was clipped by 6 bases and J by 4 bases, with 6 bases between them. CDR3 nucleotides: TGTGCCAGCAGAACAAGCACCGGGGAGCTGTTTTTT. It encodes CASRTSTGELFF.

This clonotype was seen at least ten times. The chain employs TRBV7-9 and TRBJ1-1; possible D gene TRBD1, 5 bases. From germline, CDR1 is SEHNR and CDR2 FQNEAQ (reference sequence). Deletions cut 5 bases from V and 0 bases from J, with 10 bases between. The CDR3 loop spans 14 amino acids. The CDR3 DNA reads TGTGCCAGCAGCACGGGACCCATGAACACTGAAGCTTTCTTT. Its protein product is CASSTGPMNTEAFF.

This chain links TRBV2 with TRBJ2-3, with TRBD2 matching 8 bases. The CDR3 runs to 14 residues. Germline loops: CDR1 SNHLY, CDR2 FYNNEI. Trimming cost V 7 bases and J 1 base; bases outside gene matches: 4. The CDR3 reads CASKSAGGTDTQYF. CDR3 DNA sequence: TGTGCCAGCAAATCAGCGGGAGGCACAGATACGCAGTATTTT.

This clonotype turned up a few times. The chain is built from TRBV19 and TRBJ1-1; D call uncertain. The CDR3 is 13 residues long. V lost 3 bases and J lost 6, with 11 bases in between. Germline V gene data show CDR1 as LNHDA and CDR2 as SQIVND (reference sequence). CDR3 amino acids: CASSMGRGAEAFF. CDR3 coding DNA: TGTGCCAGTAGTATGGGCAGAGGCGCTGAAGCTTTCTTT.

The rearrangement links TRBV19 to TRBJ2-1; D is tentatively TRBD1 or TRBD2 (5 bases each). The CDR3 spans 12 residues. Germline V lookup: CDR1 LNHDA, CDR2 SQIVND (reference sequence). The V and J ends lost 7 bases and 5 bases respectively, with 9 bases between them. In nucleotides, the CDR3 is TGTGCCAGTACCGGGGACCACAATGAGCAGTTCTTC. As protein: CASTGDHNEQFF.

In regard to this clonotype: One end of the junction fails to match germline, which may point to a read error. This chain joins TRBV7-3 and TRBJ1-5; D uncertain. Germline values: CDR1 SGHTA, CDR2 FQGTGA. This CDR3 has 13 residues. The CDR3 sequence is CASSLVYNQPQPF. The CDR3 DNA reads as TGTGCCAGCAGCTTGGTTTACAATCAGCCCCAGCCTTTT.

A few counts support this clonotype. This sequence joins TRBV7-9 and TRBJ2-1; D not resolved. Trimming took off 0 bases at V and 4 bases at J, with 16 bases between the two ends. The CDR3 has 17 amino acids. CDR1 is SEHNR, CDR2 FQNEAQ, per germline (reference sequence). DNA for the CDR3: TGTGCCAGCAGCTTAGCGGGTGCATTTAAGGGTTACAATGAGCAGTTCTTC. Its translation: CASSLAGAFKGYNEQFF. The variable domain in full, with the rest retrieved from reference TRBV7-9 and TRBJ2-1, is DTGVSQNPRHKITKRGQNVTFRCDPISEHNRLYWYRQTLGQGPEFLTYFQNEAQLEKSRLLSDRFSAERPKGSFSTLEIQRTEQGDSAMYLCASSLAGAFKGYNEQFFGPGTRLTVL.

In its sample, this clonotype was seen many times. CDR3 coding DNA: TGTGCCAGCAGCTTAGAGCGGGGTCCCTACAATGAGCAGTTCTTC. Residues: CASSLERGPYNEQFF. The chain recombines TRBV7-6 with TRBJ2-1; 7 bases agree with TRBD2. Germline-derived CDR1 and CDR2 are SGHVS and FNYEAQ. The CDR3 sequence is 15 residues long. The J segment lost 2 bases and the V segment lost 1 base, leaving 2 bases of the junction unmatched. Full variable domain (missing parts from reference TRBV7-6 and TRBJ2-1): GAGVSQSPRYKVTKRGQDVALRCDPISGHVSLYWYRQALGQGPEFLTYFNYEAQQDKSGLPNDRFSAERPEGSISTLTIQRTEQRDSAMYRCASSLERGPYNEQFFGPGTRLTVL.

This clonotype has only a few counts. One junction end does not reproduce the germline sequence, and a read error may be involved. The chain is built from TRBV7-6 and TRBJ2-1; 8 bases map to TRBD2. The CDR3 contains 13 residues. Germline V gene sequence: CDR1 SGHVS, CDR2 FNYEAQ. In nucleotides, the CDR3 is TGTGCCAGCAGCCCAAGGACGGGAGGGCCAAATTACTTC. Its protein product is CASSPRTGGPNYF.

The V and J genes are TRBV28 and TRBJ2-4; no firm D call. Germline-derived CDR1 and CDR2 are MDHEN and SYDVKM. Deletions cut 5 bases from V and 6 bases from J, with 8 bases between. The CDR3 runs to 12 residues. The CDR3 reads CASSPTPNIQYF. In DNA form, the CDR3 reads TGTGCCAGCAGTCCCACACCAAACATTCAGTACTTC.

On this clonotype itself: The junction shows a germline mismatch at one end, possibly a read error. This chain uses TRBV9 with TRBJ2-1; a possible D gene is TRBD2 (5 bases). CDR1 is SGDLS, CDR2 YYNGEE, per germline. The CDR3 runs 12 residues. The CDR3 DNA reads as TGTGCCATCAGCGCAAGAGGGAATGATCAGTTCTTC. This gives the protein CAISARGNDQFF.

This clonotype was seen only a few times. The chain uses TRBV11-2 and TRBJ2-3; maybe TRBD2 (6 bases). V lost 1 base and J lost 6, with 14 bases in between. Germline CDR1 reads SGHAT; CDR2 reads FQNNGV. This CDR3 is built from 15 residues. The CDR3 spells CASSLVADRRDTQYF. CDR3 DNA: TGTGCCAGCAGCTTAGTAGCGGATCGCCGGGATACGCAGTATTTT. The variable domain in full, with the rest retrieved from reference TRBV11-2 and TRBJ2-3, is EAGVAQSPRYKIIEKRQSVAFWCNPISGHATLYWYQQILGQGPKLLIQFQNNGVVDDSQLPKDRFSAERLKGVDSTLKIQPAKLEDSAVYLCASSLVADRRDTQYFGPGTRLTVL.

CDR3 region: CASSFWADPRTSGANVLTF. CDR3 nucleotides: TGTGCCAGCAGTTTTTGGGCAGACCCCCGGACCTCTGGGGCCAACGTCCTGACTTTC. The chain has TRBV27 and TRBJ2-6; D not certain. V lost 3 bases to trimming and J lost 0 bases, with 18 bases between them. CDR3 length equals 19 residues. The germline CDR1 and CDR2 sequences are MNHEY and SMNVEV (reference sequence).

The count of this clonotype is one. The chain links TRBV20-1 to TRBJ1-5; 7 nucleotides agree with TRBD1. Unmatched junction bases numbered 6, after V lost 5 bases and J lost 5 bases. Germline-derived CDR1 and CDR2 are DFQATT and SNEGSKA (reference sequence). The CDR3 is 13 residues long. CDR3 loop: CSAGRQGHQPQHF. Written as DNA, the CDR3 is TGCAGTGCTGGAAGACAGGGACATCAGCCCCAGCATTTT.

This clonotype appeared a few times. The chain employs TRBV7-9 and TRBJ1-1; D uncertain. This CDR3 is built from 14 residues. Germline CDR1 is SEHNR and CDR2 is FQNEAQ (reference sequence). Trimming pared 5 bases from V and 0 bases from J, leaving 10 bases between. The CDR3 sequence: CASSIIDMNTEAFF. The CDR3 region has the DNA TGTGCCAGCAGCATAATCGACATGAACACTGAAGCTTTCTTT.

V and J are TRBV27 and TRBJ1-1, with D possibly being TRBD1 (5 bases). Germline CDR1 is MNHEY and CDR2 is SMNVEV (reference sequence). This CDR3 is 14 amino acids long. The V end lost 0 bases, the J end lost 6 bases, and 11 bases lay between the germline ends. CDR3 amino acids: CASSLSDKLAEAFF. CDR3 coding DNA: TGTGCCAGCAGTTTATCGGACAAACTGGCTGAAGCTTTCTTT.

The genes are TRBV6-2 or TRBV6-3 and TRBJ1-1; D remains ambiguous. This CDR3 comprises 15 residues. V shed 0 bases and J shed 3 bases, with 11 bases lying between them. Germline CDR1 is MNHEY and CDR2 is SVGEGT. As DNA, the CDR3 is TGTGCCAGCAGTTACTCGCTTCCAAGGGACACTGAAGCTTTCTTT. Translating gives CASSYSLPRDTEAFF.

The table lists this clonotype with many counts. The chain employs TRBV7-8 and TRBJ2-1; D is perhaps TRBD2 (5 bases). V lost 5 bases, J lost 8 bases, and 19 bases lay in between. The CDR3 extends over 15 amino acids. Per germline, CDR1 SGHVS and CDR2 FQNEAQ. The CDR3 DNA sequence: TGTGCCAGCAGCCGGGCTAATACGCCGGAGGATGAGCAGTTCTTC. This codes for CASSRANTPEDEQFF.

This clonotype was seen many times. The chain carries TRBV7-8 and TRBJ1-5; no reliable D call. V lost 1 base, J lost 3 bases, and 10 bases lay in between. Germline V gene lookup returns CDR1 SGHVS and CDR2 FQNEAQ. The CDR3 spans 15 residues. The CDR3 DNA is TGTGCCAGCAGCTTAGGGCAGGACGTCAATCAGCCCCAGCATTTT. Translating gives CASSLGQDVNQPQHF.

The J gene is TRBJ1-1, the V gene TRBV5-1; the D gene is possibly TRBD1 (5 bases). V was pared by 6 bases and J by 1 base, with 13 bases between. This CDR3 is 14 amino acids long. The germline V gene has CDR1 SGHRS and CDR2 YFSETQ. The CDR3, as DNA: TGCGCCAGCATGTCAGGGCAGCCGAACACTGAAGCTTTCTTT. Translating gives CASMSGQPNTEAFF.

The J gene is TRBJ2-5, the V gene TRBV6-1; D is possibly TRBD1 (6 bases). CDR1 and CDR2 from the germline V gene are MNHNS and SASEGT. The CDR3 consists of 15 residues. V shed 1 base and J shed 7 bases, with 16 bases lying between them. CDR3 loop: CASSEVAQGAGTQYF. The DNA of the CDR3 is TGTGCCAGCAGTGAAGTCGCACAGGGTGCGGGGACCCAGTACTTC.

Many counts were recorded for this clonotype. V usage is TRBV15 and J usage is TRBJ1-2; TRBD1 aligns across 9 bases. With 2 bases clipped from V and 2 bases from J, the junction kept 6 bases outside the gene matches. CDR1 is LNHNV and CDR2 is YYDKDF in the germline V gene (reference sequence). CDR3 length: 16 residues. The CDR3 nucleotides read TGTGCCACCAGCAGAACCCGGACAGGGGACAACTATGGCTACACCTTC. It encodes CATSRTRTGDNYGYTF.

The chain has TRBV28 and TRBJ2-5, with TRBD2 identical over 13 bases. CDR1 and CDR2 from the germline V gene are MDHEN and SYDVKM. J gave up 0 bases and V 4 bases, and 14 bases lay outside the gene matches. This CDR3 comprises 20 residues. The CDR3 sequence is CASSSPRTSGGLTYQETQYF. CDR3 sequence (DNA): TGTGCCAGCAGTTCTCCCCGGACTAGCGGGGGCCTGACGTACCAAGAGACCCAGTACTTC.